What follows are 10 T cell receptor beta chains derived from one specimen sequenced in a study of cytomegalovirus exposure and HLA in healthy donors. PCR was performed using 60 Vbeta and 13 Jbeta primers. The method was immunoSEQ multiplex PCR; TCRdb's version includes in-frame clones alone and lacks a portion of them. The sample has approximately 170,000 clones, 85% seen once; the top ten hold 1%. Sequencing input: PBMCs. The receptor set was obtained from a boy aged 2 to 9 in good health and CMV-seronegative.

This chain links TRBV27 with TRBJ2-5, with a possible D match to TRBD2 (7 bases). The germline V gene encodes CDR1 MNHEY and CDR2 SMNVEV (reference sequence). The CDR3 length is 13 residues. With 4 bases removed from V and 5 bases from J, the gap between germline ends came to 11 bases. The CDR3, as DNA: TGTGCCAGCAGTTACAGGGAGGGGGAGACCCAGTACTTC. Translating it yields CASSYREGETQYF.

The rearrangement uses TRBV7-9 and TRBJ2-5; 7 bases agree with TRBD1. The CDR3 is made up of 15 amino acids. Germline CDR1 reads SEHNR; CDR2 reads FQNEAQ (reference sequence). V gave up 10 bases and J gave up 2 bases; unmatched junction bases: 13. The CDR3 DNA sequence: TGTGCCACCTCATCCCCGGACAGGTTACAAGAGACCCAGTACTTC. Residues: CATSSPDRLQETQYF.

This rearrangement joins TRBV10-3 to TRBJ1-1; tentative D call: TRBD1 (6 bases). Germline V gene lookup returns CDR1 ENHRY and CDR2 SYGVKD. V dropped 3 bases and J dropped 8 bases, with 19 bases sitting between them. This CDR3 is 15 amino acids long. The CDR3, as DNA: TGTGCCATCAGTGATGCGGGGGCGCGAATGAAAGAAGCTTTCTTT. Protein: CAISDAGARMKEAFF.

CDR3 region: CASSLGPGEETQYF. The CDR3 bases are TGCGCCAGCAGCTTGGGTCCCGGGGAAGAGACCCAGTACTTC. This chain uses TRBV5-1 with TRBJ2-5; D is possibly TRBD2 (5 bases). This CDR3 comprises 14 residues. Germline values: CDR1 SGHRS, CDR2 YFSETQ. V lost 0 bases, J lost 3 bases, and 9 bases lay in between.

The chain recombines TRBV23-1 with TRBJ1-2; TRBD1 agrees at 7 bases. TRBV23-1 is recorded as an ORF, its role being uncertain. The CDR3 sequence is 15 residues long. Trimming at V came to 2 bases and at J to 6 bases, leaving 9 bases not matched to a gene. CDR3 amino acids: CASSQALDRRHGYTF. The CDR3 nucleotides read TGCGCCAGCAGTCAAGCGCTGGACAGGCGCCATGGCTACACCTTC.

This clone was picked up one time. The chain has TRBV6-1 and TRBJ2-5; D gene uncertain. CDR1 and CDR2 (germline): MNHNS, SASEGT. The V end lost 6 bases, the J end lost 2 bases, and 7 bases lay between the germline ends. The CDR3 consists of 12 residues. CDR3 sequence reads: CASRAPQETQYF. The CDR3 DNA reads as TGTGCCAGCAGGGCCCCGCAAGAGACCCAGTACTTC.

This chain links TRBV14 with TRBJ2-2; perhaps TRBD2 as D (6 bases). The CDR3 covers 16 residues. Germline values: CDR1 SGHDN, CDR2 FVKESK. Deletions cut 4 bases from V and 2 bases from J, with 14 bases between. CDR3 protein: CASSLRTGLNTGELFF. In nucleotides, the CDR3 is TGTGCCAGCAGCCTGCGGACGGGACTTAACACCGGGGAGCTGTTTTTT.

The chain combines TRBV2 with TRBJ2-1; 9 bases are shared with TRBD1. Germline CDR1 reads SNHLY; CDR2 reads FYNNEI. J was trimmed by 13 bases and V by 4 bases; bases with no gene match: 8. The CDR3 length is 13 residues. For the CDR3, the DNA is TGTGCCAGCAGTGGGGGACAGGGCGTCATACAGTTCTTC. As protein: CASSGGQGVIQFF.

V is TRBV4-1 and J is TRBJ1-2, with D tentatively TRBD1 (5 bases). The CDR3 has 14 residues. The germline V gene encodes CDR1 MGHRA and CDR2 YSYEKL. Trimming took off 0 bases at V and 5 bases at J, with 10 bases between the two ends. The CDR3 DNA is TGCGCCAGCAGCCAAGAAAAGGGGCTGTATGGCTACACCTTC. It specifies CASSQEKGLYGYTF.

The chain carries TRBV7-3 and TRBJ1-1; possible D gene TRBD1, 6 bases. In germline, CDR1 is SGHTA, CDR2 FQGTGA. The germline V and J ends were trimmed by 5 bases and 11 bases, with 18 bases remaining between them. There are 13 residues in the CDR3. In DNA form, the CDR3 reads TGTGCCAGCAGCCCCACGGGGGGGCTTGAGGCTTTCTTT. Protein: CASSPTGGLEAFF. Together with reference TRBV7-3 and TRBJ1-1, the CDR3 gives the full variable domain: GAGVSQTPSNKVTEKGKYVELRCDPISGHTALYWYRQSLGQGPEFLIYFQGTGAADDSGLPNDRFFAVRPEGSVSTLKIQRTERGDSAVYLCASSPTGGLEAFFGQGTRLTVV.